This T cell receptor beta chain was sequenced for a study of OX40 agonist ivuxolimab in advanced cancers. Repertoires were generated with immunoSEQ multiplex PCR, while TCRdb's copy carries only in-frame clones and drops some. Of roughly 46,000 clones in the sample, nearly 90% were seen once. The CDR3 contains 15 residues. J gave up 3 bases and V 3 bases, and 4 bases lay outside the gene matches. Looked up from germline, CDR1 is SNHLY and CDR2 is FYNNEI. Sample: CD4+ or CD8+ T cells sorted from blood, taken in a trial of the OX40 agonist ivuxolimab. The TCR originated in an adult with an advanced solid tumor such as melanoma, head and neck, liver or kidney cancer. The chain uses TRBV2 and TRBJ2-3, with TRBD2 identical over 9 bases. Written as DNA, the CDR3 is TGTGCCAGCAGTGAGGACAGCGGGAGGACAGATACGCAGTATTTT. Protein sequence: CASSEDSGRTDTQYF.